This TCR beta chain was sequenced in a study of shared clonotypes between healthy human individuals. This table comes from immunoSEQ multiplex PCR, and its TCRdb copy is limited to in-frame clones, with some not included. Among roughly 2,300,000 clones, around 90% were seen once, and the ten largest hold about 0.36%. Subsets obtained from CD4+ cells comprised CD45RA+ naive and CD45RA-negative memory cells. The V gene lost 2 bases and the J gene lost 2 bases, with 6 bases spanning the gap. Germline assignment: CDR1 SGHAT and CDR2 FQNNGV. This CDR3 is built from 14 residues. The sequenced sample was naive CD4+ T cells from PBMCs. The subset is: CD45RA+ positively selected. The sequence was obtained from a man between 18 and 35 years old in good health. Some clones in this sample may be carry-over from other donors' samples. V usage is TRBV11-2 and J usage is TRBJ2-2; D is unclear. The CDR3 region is CASSLRINTGELFF. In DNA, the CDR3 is TGTGCCAGCAGCTTACGAATAAACACCGGGGAGCTGTTTTTT.